The rows below give T cell receptor beta chains drawn from one sample of a study of blood T cell repertoires in COVID-19. TCRdb keeps only in-frame clones here, not all; method: immunoSEQ multiplex PCR. The sample lists around 99,000 clones, 88% occurring once. The sample comprised peripheral blood. Receptors originate from a man over 45 with active or convalescent COVID-19. CDR3s include the opening cysteine and the closing phenylalanine or tryptophan.

cdr3_aa j_call v_call
CASSLLAVLSHLKNIQYF TRBJ2-4 TRBV7-6
CASSKGQNEAFF TRBJ1-1 TRBV19
CASNRLGDTGELFF TRBJ2-2 TRBV7-9
CASSPRDLRFNSPLHF TRBJ1-6 TRBV19
CASRKGDSRGLGNEQFF TRBJ2-1 TRBV28
CASSLSQGIPRGTDTQYF TRBJ2-3 TRBV7-6
CASSSPGQGFGGNTIYF TRBJ1-3 TRBV28
CASSLGAGSYNEQFF TRBJ2-1 TRBV5-4
CASSDGQGPFYGYTF TRBJ1-2 TRBV6-1
CASSLGHGDRDYGYTF TRBJ1-2 TRBV7-9
CAISSDRASGANVLTF TRBJ2-6 TRBV10-3
CASSWTGSIEQFF TRBJ2-1 TRBV7-6
CASSSTPGAREQYF TRBJ2-7 TRBV5-1
CASSYSRGVETEAFF TRBJ1-1 TRBV6-5
CASSAWTGLNEKLFF TRBJ1-4 TRBV2
CASSFGGGGRQTYEQYF TRBJ2-7 TRBV7-2
CASSVWTSGRTDEQFF TRBJ2-1 TRBV6-1
CASSSGLGSYEQYF TRBJ2-7 TRBV6-5
CASSRPGFTSMNTEAFF TRBJ1-1 TRBV6-6
CASSWEVNTEAFF TRBJ1-1 TRBV7-9
CSVEGWDRGQMSTDTQYF TRBJ2-3 TRBV29-1
CASSDSPGQGYNEQFF TRBJ2-1 TRBV6-4
CSVGEAGGEKLFF TRBJ1-4 TRBV29-1
CASSLVGRVNTEAFF TRBJ1-1 TRBV5-1
CASSRSGTGVYEQYF TRBJ2-7 TRBV27
CASSLDGRGGNEKLFF TRBJ1-4 TRBV5-1
CASSPPGLAGEQFF TRBJ2-1 TRBV18
CSVGQGQQIYGYTF TRBJ1-2 TRBV29-1
CASSEPPHTYEQYF TRBJ2-7 TRBV10-1
CASSLAPDRGYGYTF TRBJ1-2 TRBV28